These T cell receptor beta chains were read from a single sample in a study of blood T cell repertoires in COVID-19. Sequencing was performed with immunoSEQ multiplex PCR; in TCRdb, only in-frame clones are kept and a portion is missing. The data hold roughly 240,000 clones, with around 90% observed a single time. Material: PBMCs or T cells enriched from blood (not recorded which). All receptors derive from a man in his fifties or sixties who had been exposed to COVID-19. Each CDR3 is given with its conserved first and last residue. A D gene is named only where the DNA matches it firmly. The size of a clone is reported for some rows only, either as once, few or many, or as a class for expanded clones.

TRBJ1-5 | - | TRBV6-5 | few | TGTGCCAGCAGTTACTCCCCGGGATATCAGCCCCAGCATTTT | CASSYSPGYQPQHF
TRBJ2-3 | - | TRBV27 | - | TGTGCCAGCAGTTTAACCATCACCGGGGTGGTTATCGCGCAGTATTTT | CASSLTITGVVIAQYF
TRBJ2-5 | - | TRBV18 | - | TGTGCCAGCTCACCGTCGTTGCGGGGTACGGAGACCCAGTACTTC | CASSPSLRGTETQYF
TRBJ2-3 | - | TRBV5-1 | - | TGCGCCAGCAGCTCCACAGGGAGCACAGATACGCAGTATTTT | CASSSTGSTDTQYF
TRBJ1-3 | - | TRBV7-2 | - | TGTGCCAGCAGCTCCGCGGTCCAGTTCCACTCTGGAAACACCATATATTTT | CASSSAVQFHSGNTIYF
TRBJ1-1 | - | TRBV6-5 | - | TGTGCCAGCAACGAACTTATGAACACTGAAGCTTTCTTT | CASNELMNTEAFF
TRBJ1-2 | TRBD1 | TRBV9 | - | TGTGCCAGCAGCCACGACAGGGGAGGGTATGGCTACACCTTC | CASSHDRGGYGYTF
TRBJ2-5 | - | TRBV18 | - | TGTGCCAGCTCACGCCCGGGAGAGACCCAGTACTTC | CASSRPGETQYF
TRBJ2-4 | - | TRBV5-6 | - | TGTGCCAGCAACTCCCCGAAAAACATTCAGTACTTC | CASNSPKNIQYF
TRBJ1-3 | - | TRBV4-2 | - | TGTGCCAGCAGCCAAGACGGTACCTCTGGAAACACCATATATTTT | CASSQDGTSGNTIYF
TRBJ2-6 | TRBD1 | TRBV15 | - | TGTGCCACCAGCAGGGGGACAGACTCTGGGGCCAACGTCCTGACTTTC | CATSRGTDSGANVLTF
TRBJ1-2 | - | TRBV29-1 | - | TGCAGCGTTGTCAGTCCGAACTATGGCTACACCTTC | CSVVSPNYGYTF
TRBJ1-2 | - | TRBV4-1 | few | TGCGCCAGCAGCCAAAGGGGAATCTATGGCTACACCTTC | CASSQRGIYGYTF
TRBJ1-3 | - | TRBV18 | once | TGTGCCAGCTCAACAGGGAGCAATGCTGGAAACACCATATATTTT | CASSTGSNAGNTIYF
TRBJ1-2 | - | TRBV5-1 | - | TGCGCCAGCAGCTTGGGAGGGGGTAACGAGATTTATGGCTACACCTTC | CASSLGGGNEIYGYTF
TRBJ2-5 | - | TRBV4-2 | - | TGTGCCAGCAGCCCAAGCGAAGAGACCCAGTACTTC | CASSPSEETQYF
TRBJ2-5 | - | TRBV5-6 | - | TGTGCCAGCAGCTTGGGGGGCGGATTTAAGGAGACCCAGTACTTC | CASSLGGGFKETQYF
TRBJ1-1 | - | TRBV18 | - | TGTGCCAGCTCACCTGTGACAGGCAATGCGGCTGAAGCTTTCTTT | CASSPVTGNAAEAFF
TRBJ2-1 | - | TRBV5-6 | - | TGTGCCAGCAGCGGCCAGAAGCAGTTCTTC | CASSGQKQFF
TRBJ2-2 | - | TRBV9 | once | TGTGCCAGCAGCGTAGACTTCACCGGGGAGCTGTTTTTT | CASSVDFTGELFF
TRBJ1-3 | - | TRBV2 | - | TGTGCCAGCAGTGAATGGCTGAACTCTGGAAACACCATATATTTT | CASSEWLNSGNTIYF
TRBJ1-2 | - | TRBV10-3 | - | TGTGCCATCAGTGACTCAGGGGCAGGGACACCCTATGGCTACACCTTC | CAISDSGAGTPYGYTF
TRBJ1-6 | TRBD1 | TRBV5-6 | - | TGTGCCAGCAGCTTAACCAGGGGGAATTCACCCCTCCACTTT | CASSLTRGNSPLHF
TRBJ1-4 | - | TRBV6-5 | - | TGTGCCAGCAGTTACGACAGGACTGGGTCTAATGAAAAACTGTTTTTT | CASSYDRTGSNEKLFF